A single sample gave rise to the 20 T cell receptor beta chains below, sequenced in a study of T cells after yellow fever vaccination. TCRdb reprocessed the 5' RACE reads with MiXCR, giving one entry per CDR3 protein. The repertoire holds 300,000 to 350,000 distinct CDR3 sequences, approximately 4% seen once, with roughly a fifth in the top ten. This material consisted of PBMCs, taken 15 days after the yellow fever booster vaccination. The receptors come from a man aged 18 to 29 who received the YFV17D yellow fever vaccine.

The J gene is TRBJ2-6, the V gene TRBV7-9; 14 bases match TRBD2. The CDR3 runs 18 residues. The V and J ends lost 6 bases and 2 bases, in that order; junction bases with no gene match: 6. Per germline, CDR1 SEHNR and CDR2 FQNEAQ (reference sequence). The DNA of the CDR3 is TGTGCCAGCAGGCCGCCGGGACTAGCGGGGGCTGGGGCCAACGTCCTGACTTTC. Translating it yields CASRPPGLAGAGANVLTF.

This clonotype was picked up a small number of times. This chain connects TRBV7-2 to TRBJ2-1, with 7 bases matching TRBD2. The germline CDR1 and CDR2 sequences are SGHTA and FQGNSA. V was pared by 6 bases and J by 10 bases, with 12 bases of the junction left unmatched. The CDR3 has 14 amino acids. CDR3 residues: CASRVGGDLGEQFF. The DNA of the CDR3 is TGTGCCAGCAGAGTGGGGGGGGACCTGGGAGAGCAGTTCTTC.

This clonotype was detected only a few times. The chain links TRBV13 to TRBJ2-1, with no clear D. Deletions cut 4 bases from V and 0 bases from J, with 10 bases between. The V gene's germline CDR1 is PRHDT and CDR2 FYEKMQ (reference sequence). The CDR3 extends over 15 amino acids. As DNA, the CDR3 is TGTGCCAGCAGCTGGCGTGAAAGCTCCTACAATGAGCAGTTCTTC. Its protein is CASSWRESSYNEQFF.

This clonotype occurred many times. The chain joins TRBV12-3 or TRBV12-4 to TRBJ2-1, with D possibly matching TRBD1 (5 bases). The V end was cut by 7 bases, the J end by 10 bases, with 20 bases between. There are 14 residues in the CDR3. The CDR3, as DNA: TGTGCCAGCACCCACGTAGGGGTTCCGACCGAGCAGTTCTTC. It is translated as CASTHVGVPTEQFF.

V usage is TRBV28 and J usage is TRBJ2-7; 7 bases map to TRBD1. The CDR3 spans 12 residues. Germline assignment: CDR1 MDHEN and CDR2 SYDVKM. After removal of 3 bases from V and 6 bases from J, the junction contained 2 bases not matched to a gene. The CDR3 protein is CASSLTGLEQYV. DNA for the CDR3: TGTGCCAGCAGTTTGACAGGGCTCGAGCAGTACGTC.

This clonotype was seen more than once but under ten times. V gene TRBV9 combines with J gene TRBJ1-6; possibly TRBD1 for D (5 bases). Per germline, CDR1 SGDLS and CDR2 YYNGEE. CDR3 length equals 14 residues. Trimming left V 6 bases short and J 7 bases short, with 14 bases between. The CDR3 DNA sequence: TGTGCCAGCACCCCGGGGCTGGAAAATTCACCCCTCCACTTT. This codes for CASTPGLENSPLHF. Combining the CDR3 with reference TRBV9 and TRBJ1-6 gives the whole variable domain DSGVTQTPKHLITATGQRVTLRCSPRSGDLSVYWYQQSLDQGLQFLIQYYNGEERAKGNILERFSAQQFPDLHSELNLSSLELGDSALYFCASTPGLENSPLHFGNGTRLTVT.

There are many counts of this clonotype. The chain uses TRBV6-5 and TRBJ1-1; D gene unclear. Trimming shortened V by 2 bases and J by 6 bases, and 16 bases separated the two germline ends. Looked up from germline, CDR1 is MNHEY and CDR2 is SVGAGI. The CDR3 is 15 residues long. In DNA, the CDR3 is TGTGCCAGCAGTTACCATGGGAAGTCAGTCGCTGAAGCTTTCTTT. It specifies CASSYHGKSVAEAFF.

This clonotype was counted only a few times. This chain links TRBV25-1 with TRBJ1-2; D unresolved. CDR1 is MGHDK and CDR2 is SYGVNS in the germline V gene. Deletions cut 1 base from V and 6 bases from J, with 18 bases between. There are 16 residues in the CDR3. CDR3 region: CASSESGLPPPNGYTF. The DNA of the CDR3 is TGTGCCAGCAGTGAATCCGGTCTGCCCCCACCAAATGGCTACACCTTC.

The V call is TRBV6-1, the J call TRBJ2-7; 9 bases are a match to TRBD1. J lost 3 bases, V lost 10 bases, and 13 bases had no gene match. The CDR3 has 15 residues. Germline V CDR1 and CDR2: MNHNS, SASEGT. The chain's CDR3 is CATATGTGPFYEQYF. In DNA, the CDR3 is TGTGCCACCGCTACCGGGACAGGGCCCTTCTACGAGCAGTACTTC.

This clonotype was seen a few times. The chain couples TRBV6-2 or TRBV6-3 to TRBJ1-2, with unresolved D. Germline CDR1 is MNHEY and CDR2 is SVGEGT. The CDR3 contains 12 residues. Trimming left V 6 bases short and J 8 bases short, with 13 bases between. Here the CDR3 DNA reads TGTGCCAGCAGCAACATCAGAGGGGGCTACACCTTC. Residues: CASSNIRGGYTF.

This clonotype was counted at least ten times. This chain uses TRBV5-4 with TRBJ1-4; TRBD1 aligns across 8 bases. Germline CDR1 is SGHNT and CDR2 is YYREEE (reference sequence). CDR3 size: 14 residues. Losses at the gene ends were 3 bases for V and 8 bases for J; bases not matched to a gene: 6. CDR3 DNA sequence: TGTGCCAGCAGCTCCACAGGGGGAGGGGAAAAACTGTTTTTT. As protein: CASSSTGGGEKLFF.

This clonotype was seen repeatedly, ten times or more. This chain links TRBV9 with TRBJ2-1; D not certain. CDR1 is SGDLS and CDR2 is YYNGEE in the germline V gene. Trimming took 0 bases from V and 5 from J, leaving 9 bases between them. This CDR3 is 14 amino acids long. CDR3 sequence: CASSVAGWDNEQFF. CDR3 nucleotides: TGTGCCAGCAGCGTAGCTGGATGGGACAATGAGCAGTTCTTC.

This clonotype was picked up many times. The V gene is TRBV5-6, the J gene TRBJ2-1; TRBD2 aligns across 9 bases. The CDR3 has 17 residues. Per germline, CDR1 SGHDT and CDR2 YYEEEE. After removal of 3 bases from V and 5 bases from J, the junction contained 12 bases not matched to a gene. The CDR3 reads CASSSNLAGDLHNEQFF. CDR3 sequence (DNA): TGTGCCAGCAGCTCTAACTTAGCGGGGGACCTCCACAATGAGCAGTTCTTC. The variable domain in full, with the rest retrieved from reference TRBV5-6 and TRBJ2-1, is DAGVTQSPTHLIKTRGQQVTLRCSPKSGHDTVSWYQQALGQGPQFIFQYYEEEERQRGNFPDRFSGHQFPNYSSELNVNALLLGDSALYLCASSSNLAGDLHNEQFFGPGTRLTVL.

The sample holds many counts of this clonotype. This chain uses TRBV5-1 with TRBJ1-1, with D perhaps TRBD1 (5 bases). CDR3 length: 15 residues. V dropped 2 bases and J dropped 2 bases, with 13 bases sitting between them. The germline CDR1 and CDR2 sequences are SGHRS and YFSETQ. CDR3 nucleotide sequence: TGCGCCAGCAGCTTTTCCCCAGGGCATAACACTGAAGCTTTCTTT. It yields the protein CASSFSPGHNTEAFF.

This clonotype was detected many times. This chain joins TRBV13 and TRBJ2-7; TRBD1 is a possible D gene (5 bases). The V gene lost 6 bases and the J gene lost 1 base, with 10 bases spanning the gap. CDR1 is PRHDT, CDR2 FYEKMQ, per germline (reference sequence). The CDR3 is made up of 13 amino acids. CDR3 loop: CASSQAGSYEQYF. Written as DNA, the CDR3 is TGTGCCAGCAGTCAAGCAGGGTCCTACGAGCAGTACTTC.

This clonotype showed up many times. CDR3 residues: CASSPGQLLGDEQYF. The CDR3, as DNA: TGTGCCAGCAGCCCGGGACAGCTCCTAGGGGACGAGCAGTACTTC. The chain uses TRBV7-6 and TRBJ2-7, with 7 bases lining up with TRBD1. The germline CDR1 and CDR2 sequences are SGHVS and FNYEAQ. The CDR3 length is 15 residues. J was trimmed by 5 bases and V by 5 bases; bases with no gene match: 12.

This clonotype was detected many times. The chain recombines TRBV28 with TRBJ1-4, with D possibly matching TRBD1 (6 bases). Germline CDR1 MDHEN, CDR2 SYDVKM. This CDR3 comprises 16 residues. The V and J ends lost 2 bases and 1 base respectively, with 11 bases between them. In nucleotides, the CDR3 is TGTGCCAGCAGTTTAAGGGGGATCAGAACTAATGAAAAACTGTTTTTT. It codes for CASSLRGIRTNEKLFF.

This clonotype occurred a few times. The rearrangement links TRBV2 to TRBJ1-5; 7 bases fit TRBD1. Germline V CDR1 and CDR2: SNHLY, FYNNEI. J gave up 2 bases and V 6 bases, and 4 bases lay outside the gene matches. The CDR3 runs 14 residues. CDR3 loop: CASRADRGNQPQHF. The CDR3 DNA is TGTGCCAGCAGGGCTGACAGGGGCAATCAGCCCCAGCATTTT.

This clonotype has a handful of counts. The chain carries TRBV5-6 and TRBJ1-4; 8 bases fit TRBD1. Trimming took 0 bases from V and 4 from J; bases not matched to a gene: 11. The germline V gene encodes CDR1 SGHDT and CDR2 YYEEEE. This CDR3 spans 18 amino acids. CDR3 residues: CASSLVRDRTLNNEKLFF. CDR3 DNA sequence: TGTGCCAGCAGCTTGGTCCGGGACAGGACGTTGAATAATGAAAAACTGTTTTTT.

This clonotype has only a few counts. The chain employs TRBV7-2 and TRBJ1-2; the D is unclear. V was clipped by 5 bases and J by 4 bases, with 14 bases between them. CDR3 length equals 14 residues. CDR1 is SGHTA, CDR2 FQGNSA, per germline. For the CDR3, the DNA is TGTGCCAGCAGCCGACCGATGACCGTCTATGGCTACACCTTC. Protein: CASSRPMTVYGYTF.